This is a list of T cell receptor beta chains from one sample in a study of shared T cell receptors in the human thymus. Produced via immunoSEQ multiplex PCR; TCRdb's table is partial and in-frame only. The sample lists some 720,000 clones, roughly 90% seen once, with about 0.01% in the top ten. These data were also reused for a study on human thymus T cells.

The specimen sequenced was thymocytes. These receptors originate from a boy younger than two with a congenital heart defect. Each CDR3 is given with its conserved first and last residue. The D gene is left open where the match is weak. Where a row states a size, it is once, few, many or the class of an expanded clone; other rows omit it.

CDR3aa | CDR3nt | v_gene | abundance | d_gene | j_gene
CASSGFRGRVNEQYF | TGTGCCAGCAGTGGTTTCAGGGGGCGAGTGAACGAGCAGTACTTC | TRBV6-1 | - | TRBD1 | TRBJ2-7
CASSSTGLGTDTQYF | TGTGCCAGCAGTTCCACCGGTCTGGGCACAGATACGCAGTATTTT | TRBV28 | few | - | TRBJ2-3
CASSPGQGIDYGYTF | TGTGCCAGCAGTCCGGGACAGGGCATTGACTATGGCTACACCTTC | TRBV27 | - | TRBD1 | TRBJ1-2
CASTTRGASDDEQYF | TGTGCCAGCACAACCCGGGGGGCTAGCGACGACGAGCAGTACTTC | TRBV11-1 | - | - | TRBJ2-7
CAISDGGGHTDTQYF | TGTGCCATCAGTGATGGGGGGGGGCACACAGATACGCAGTATTTT | TRBV10-3 | - | - | TRBJ2-3
CASSLRVTGNEKLFF | TGTGCCAGCTCCCTACGGGTCACCGGTAATGAAAAACTGTTTTTT | TRBV18 | - | - | TRBJ1-4
CASSPTGTVETQYF | TGTGCCAGCAGCCCGACAGGGACAGTAGAGACCCAGTACTTC | TRBV27 | few | TRBD1 | TRBJ2-5
CASSRTSGRPSTGELFF | TGTGCCAGCAGCCGGACTAGCGGGAGGCCATCCACCGGGGAGCTGTTTTTT | TRBV5-6 | - | TRBD2 | TRBJ2-2
CASSIGAGALYSNQPQHF | TGTGCCAGTAGTATAGGGGCAGGGGCCCTTTATAGCAATCAGCCCCAGCATTTT | TRBV19 | once | - | TRBJ1-5
CSVEGGTSSRLLAKNIQYF | TGCAGCGTTGAAGGAGGGACTAGCAGTAGACTCCTAGCCAAAAACATTCAGTACTTC | TRBV29-1 | few | TRBD2 | TRBJ2-4
CASSLVGPAQETQYF | TGTGCCAGCAGCTTAGTGGGCCCAGCCCAAGAGACCCAGTACTTC | TRBV7-9 | - | - | TRBJ2-5
CASSSGGRTTDTQYF | TGTGCCAGCAGCTCAGGTGGGAGGACCACAGATACGCAGTATTTT | TRBV11-2 | - | - | TRBJ2-3
CASQAGLAIHEQYF | TGTGCCAGCCAGGCGGGACTAGCGATCCACGAGCAGTACTTC | TRBV6-5 | - | TRBD2 | TRBJ2-7
CASSLIIDRGKDEQYF | TGTGCCAGCAGCCTAATTATCGACAGGGGGAAAGACGAGCAGTACTTC | TRBV7-2 | few | TRBD1 | TRBJ2-7
CASSQATGLAGAGELFF | TGCGCCAGCAGCCAAGCTACGGGACTAGCGGGTGCCGGGGAGCTGTTTTTT | TRBV4-1 | - | TRBD2 | TRBJ2-2
CASSEMAPRSYNEQFF | TGTGCCAGCAGTGAAATGGCTCCCCGCTCCTACAATGAGCAGTTCTTC | TRBV6-1 | few | - | TRBJ2-1
CASRGPRGEKLFF | TGTGCCAGCAGGGGCCCCCGTGGGGAAAAACTGTTTTTT | TRBV25-1 | few | - | TRBJ1-4
CASSQEGSSGRLGEQYF | TGTGCCAGCAGCCAAGAGGGGTCGAGCGGGAGATTGGGCGAGCAGTACTTC | TRBV4-2 | - | TRBD2 | TRBJ2-7
CVRSSTGPNEKLFF | TGTGTCAGAAGTTCGACAGGGCCTAATGAAAAACTGTTTTTT | TRBV7-5 | once | - | TRBJ1-4
CASSSTQGPLGQETQYF | TGTGCCAGCAGCTCAACACAGGGTCCCCTAGGCCAAGAGACCCAGTACTTC | TRBV11-3 | - | - | TRBJ2-5
CASSVSGQGTDTQYF | TGTGCCAGCAGCGTTTCGGGACAGGGGACAGATACGCAGTATTTT | TRBV5-6 | - | TRBD1 | TRBJ2-3
CASRHGTEPYEQYF | TGTGCCAGCAGGCATGGGACAGAACCCTACGAGCAGTACTTC | TRBV13 | - | TRBD1 | TRBJ2-7
CASSLFQGAGETQYF | TGTGCTAGCAGCTTATTCCAGGGGGCGGGCGAGACCCAGTACTTC | TRBV7-7 | once | TRBD1 | TRBJ2-5
CASSRGETQYF | TGCGCCAGCAGCCGGGGCGAGACCCAGTACTTC | TRBV4-1 | - | - | TRBJ2-5
CASSYEREGPEQYF | TGTGCCAGCAGCTATGAGCGGGAGGGCCCCGAGCAGTACTTC | TRBV5-4 | - | TRBD2 | TRBJ2-7
CASSLYSHNEQFF | TGTGCCAGCAGTTTATACTCCCACAATGAGCAGTTCTTC | TRBV27 | - | - | TRBJ2-1
CASSLAGQGLGEKLFF | TGTGCCAGCAGCTTGGCCGGGCAGGGCTTAGGGGAAAAACTGTTTTTT | TRBV5-6 | - | - | TRBJ1-4
CASSIGLLAGGPGGQFF | TGTGCCAGTAGTATAGGTCTATTAGCGGGAGGGCCGGGGGGGCAGTTCTTC | TRBV19 | - | TRBD2 | TRBJ2-1
CASSVVPGSYEQYF | TGTGCCAGCAGCGTAGTGCCAGGCTCCTACGAGCAGTACTTC | TRBV9 | - | - | TRBJ2-7
CASSQDPAGVYNEQFF | TGTGCCAGCAGCCAAGACCCAGCGGGAGTCTACAATGAGCAGTTCTTC | TRBV4-2 | - | TRBD2 | TRBJ2-1
CASSRRDRDSYEQYF | TGCGCCAGCAGCCGCAGGGACAGGGACTCCTACGAGCAGTACTTC | TRBV4-1 | - | TRBD1 | TRBJ2-7
CATSRADRENIQYF | TGTGCCACCAGCAGAGCGGACAGGGAAAACATTCAGTACTTC | TRBV15 | - | TRBD1 | TRBJ2-4
CASSTNRDLRTEAFF | TGTGCCAGCTCTACCAACAGGGATCTTCGTACTGAAGCTTTCTTT | TRBV19 | - | - | TRBJ1-1
CASSESSGSPSSYNEQFF | TGCGCCAGCAGTGAGTCTAGCGGGAGCCCGAGCTCCTACAATGAGCAGTTCTTC | TRBV10-1 | - | TRBD2 | TRBJ2-1
CASSESGQRKLFF | TGCGCCAGCAGTGAGTCAGGACAGAGAAAACTGTTTTTT | TRBV10-2 | - | - | TRBJ1-4
CASSPGLAGGPGFF | TGTGCCAGCAGCCCGGGACTAGCGGGAGGCCCGGGGTTCTTC | TRBV4-2 | - | TRBD2 | TRBJ2-1
CASRQTSGSLYEQYF | TGTGCCAGCAGACAGACTAGCGGGAGTCTCTACGAGCAGTACTTC | TRBV6-6 | - | TRBD2 | TRBJ2-7
CASAGEGSTNTGELFF | TGTGCTAGTGCGGGGGAGGGGTCTACGAACACCGGGGAGCTGTTTTTT | TRBV12-5 | - | TRBD2 | TRBJ2-2
CAISATQGLNTEAFF | TGTGCCATCAGTGCCACACAGGGCTTGAACACTGAAGCTTTCTTT | TRBV10-3 | - | - | TRBJ1-1
CAISGRTSGKETQYF | TGTGCCATCAGCGGCCGGACTAGCGGGAAAGAGACCCAGTACTTC | TRBV10-3 | - | TRBD2 | TRBJ2-5
CASSQDTAGYQETQYF | TGTGCCAGCAGCCAAGATACGGCGGGATACCAAGAGACCCAGTACTTC | TRBV4-2 | - | - | TRBJ2-5
CASSSTLAGGEETQYF | TGTGCCAGCAGTTCAACTTTAGCGGGAGGGGAAGAGACCCAGTACTTC | TRBV28 | - | TRBD2 | TRBJ2-5
CASSSSSGGKNIQYF | TGTGCCAGTAGTTCGTCTAGCGGGGGGAAAAACATTCAGTACTTC | TRBV19 | - | TRBD2 | TRBJ2-4
CAALQGSNEQFF | TGTGCCGCCTTGCAGGGATCCAATGAGCAGTTCTTC | TRBV21-1 | - | - | TRBJ2-1
CASSFRLAGGYYNEQFF | TGTGCCAGCAGCTTTCGACTAGCGGGAGGATACTACAATGAGCAGTTCTTC | TRBV7-9 | - | TRBD2 | TRBJ2-1
CAWSVGGGNEQFF | TGTGCCTGGAGTGTAGGAGGAGGCAATGAGCAGTTCTTC | TRBV30 | - | - | TRBJ2-1
CASRPTGDAGELFF | TGTGCCAGTAGACCGACAGGGGACGCCGGGGAGCTGTTTTTT | TRBV19 | - | TRBD1 | TRBJ2-2
CASSWTRLAATDTQYF | TGTGCCAGCAGTTGGACCAGACTAGCGGCCACAGATACGCAGTATTTT | TRBV6-5 | once | TRBD2 | TRBJ2-3
CASSEQKYF | TGTGCCAGCAGTGAACAGAAGTACTTC | TRBV6-1 | - | - | TRBJ2-7
CASSLAGGYEQYF | TGTGCCAGCAGCTTAGCGGGAGGCTACGAGCAGTACTTC | TRBV7-3 | - | TRBD2 | TRBJ2-7
CASSLDGVYQPQHF | TGTGCCAGCAGTTTGGATGGAGTATATCAGCCCCAGCATTTT | TRBV27 | - | - | TRBJ1-5
CAWSVRNRASGARFF | TGTGCCTGGAGTGTACGAAACCGAGCTAGCGGCGCCCGGTTCTTC | TRBV30 | - | TRBD2 | TRBJ2-1
CASSVEGGSQDEQFF | TGTGCCAGCAGCGTAGAGGGAGGCTCTCAGGATGAGCAGTTCTTC | TRBV9 | - | - | TRBJ2-1
CASSPSWGDYEQYF | TGTGCCAGTAGTCCCTCCTGGGGAGACTACGAGCAGTACTTC | TRBV19 | - | - | TRBJ2-7
CASSDTPLWGGIILTEAFF | TGTGCCAGCAGTGATACCCCACTCTGGGGGGGAATTATTCTCACTGAAGCTTTCTTT | TRBV27 | - | - | TRBJ1-1